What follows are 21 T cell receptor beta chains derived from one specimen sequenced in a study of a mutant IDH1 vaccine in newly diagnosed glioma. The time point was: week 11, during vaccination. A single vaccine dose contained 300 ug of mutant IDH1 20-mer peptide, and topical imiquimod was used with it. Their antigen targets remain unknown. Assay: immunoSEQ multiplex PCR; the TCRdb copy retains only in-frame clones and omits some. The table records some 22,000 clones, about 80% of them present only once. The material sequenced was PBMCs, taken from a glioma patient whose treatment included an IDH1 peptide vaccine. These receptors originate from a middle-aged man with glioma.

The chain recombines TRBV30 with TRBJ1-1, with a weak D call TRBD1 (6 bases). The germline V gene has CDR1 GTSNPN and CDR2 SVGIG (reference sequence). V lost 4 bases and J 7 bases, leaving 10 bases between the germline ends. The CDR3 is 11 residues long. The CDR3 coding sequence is TGTGCCTGGACAGGGGACGGTGAAGCTTTCTTT. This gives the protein CAWTGDGEAFF.

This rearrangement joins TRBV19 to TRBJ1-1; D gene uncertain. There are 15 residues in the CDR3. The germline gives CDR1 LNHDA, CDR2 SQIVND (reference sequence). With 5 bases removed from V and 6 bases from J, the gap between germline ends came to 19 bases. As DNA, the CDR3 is TGTGCCAGTAGTCTTGGAAGGCTAGGGTCCGCTGAAGCTTTCTTT. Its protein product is CASSLGRLGSAEAFF.

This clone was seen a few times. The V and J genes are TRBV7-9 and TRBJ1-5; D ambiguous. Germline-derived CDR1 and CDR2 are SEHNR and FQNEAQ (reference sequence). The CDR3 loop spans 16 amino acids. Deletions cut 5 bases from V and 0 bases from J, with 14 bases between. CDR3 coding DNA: TGTGCCAGCAGCCCCCATGGGGTCGATAGCAATCAGCCCCAGCATTTT. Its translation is CASSPHGVDSNQPQHF.

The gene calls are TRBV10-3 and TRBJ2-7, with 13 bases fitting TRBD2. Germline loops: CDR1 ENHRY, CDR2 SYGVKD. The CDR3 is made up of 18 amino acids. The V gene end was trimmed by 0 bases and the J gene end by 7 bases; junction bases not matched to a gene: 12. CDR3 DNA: TGTGCCATCAGTGAGTCGCGACTAGCGGGAGGCCTTCCCTGGGAGCAGTACGTC. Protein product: CAISESRLAGGLPWEQYV.

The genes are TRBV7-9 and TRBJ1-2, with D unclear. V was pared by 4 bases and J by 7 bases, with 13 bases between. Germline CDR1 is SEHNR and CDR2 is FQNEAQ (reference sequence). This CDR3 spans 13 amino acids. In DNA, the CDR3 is TGTGCCAGCAGCTCCCAGACCAGCCTTGGCTACACCTTC. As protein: CASSSQTSLGYTF.

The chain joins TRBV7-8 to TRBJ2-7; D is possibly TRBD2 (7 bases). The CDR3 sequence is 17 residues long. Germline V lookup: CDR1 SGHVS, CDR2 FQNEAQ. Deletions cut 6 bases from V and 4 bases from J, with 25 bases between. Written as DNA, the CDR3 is TGTGCCAGCAGTCTAAGGGGGGAGGGTAGCGGGCTTTACGAGCAGTACTTC. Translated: CASSLRGEGSGLYEQYF.

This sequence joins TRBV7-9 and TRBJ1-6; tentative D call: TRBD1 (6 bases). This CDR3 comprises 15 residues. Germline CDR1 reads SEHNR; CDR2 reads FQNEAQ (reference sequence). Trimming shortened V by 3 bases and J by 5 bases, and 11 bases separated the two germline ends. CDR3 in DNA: TGTGCCAGCAGCTTGGACAGCGTCAATAATTCACCCCTCCACTTT. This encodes CASSLDSVNNSPLHF.

The CDR3 sequence is CASGLVGGQGAQGGNQPQHF. The CDR3 bases are TGTGCTAGTGGTTTGGTAGGTGGACAGGGGGCCCAAGGGGGCAATCAGCCCCAGCATTTT. The chain links TRBV12-5 to TRBJ1-5, with 11 bases matching TRBD1. This CDR3 is 20 amino acids long. Germline V gene data show CDR1 as LGHNT and CDR2 as FRNRAP. The junction had 12 bases not matched to a gene; V was cut back by 0 bases and J by 2 bases. The full variable domain, with the rest looked up from reference TRBV12-5 and TRBJ1-5, is DARVTQTPRHKVTEMGQEVTMRCQPILGHNTVFWYRQTMMQGLELLAYFRNRAPLDDSGMPKDRFSAEMPDATLATLKIQPSEPRDSAVYFCASGLVGGQGAQGGNQPQHFGDGTRLSIL.

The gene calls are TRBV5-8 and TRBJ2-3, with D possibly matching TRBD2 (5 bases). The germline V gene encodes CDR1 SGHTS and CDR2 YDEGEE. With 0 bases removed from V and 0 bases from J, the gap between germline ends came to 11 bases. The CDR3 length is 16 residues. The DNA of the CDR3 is TGTGCCAGCAGCTTGGGTTCGGGGTACAGCACAGATACGCAGTATTTT. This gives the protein CASSLGSGYSTDTQYF.

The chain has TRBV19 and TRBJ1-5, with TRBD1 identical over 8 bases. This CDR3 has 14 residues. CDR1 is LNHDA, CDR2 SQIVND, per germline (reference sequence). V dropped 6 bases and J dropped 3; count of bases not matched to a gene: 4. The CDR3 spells CASRGQGANQPQHF. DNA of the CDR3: TGTGCCAGTAGAGGGCAGGGGGCCAATCAGCCCCAGCATTTT.

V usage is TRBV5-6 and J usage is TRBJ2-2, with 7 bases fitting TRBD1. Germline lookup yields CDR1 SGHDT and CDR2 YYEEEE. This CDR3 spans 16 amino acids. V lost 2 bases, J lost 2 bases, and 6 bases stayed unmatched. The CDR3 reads CASSLRTGVNTGELFF. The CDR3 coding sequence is TGTGCCAGCAGCTTAAGGACAGGAGTCAACACCGGGGAGCTGTTTTTT.

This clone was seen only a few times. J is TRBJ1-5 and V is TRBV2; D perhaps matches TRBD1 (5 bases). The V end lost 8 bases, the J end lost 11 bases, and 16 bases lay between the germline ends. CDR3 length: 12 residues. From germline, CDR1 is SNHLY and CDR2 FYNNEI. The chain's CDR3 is CASGTGPRAQHF. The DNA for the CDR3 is TGTGCCAGCGGGACTGGCCCGAGGGCCCAGCATTTT.

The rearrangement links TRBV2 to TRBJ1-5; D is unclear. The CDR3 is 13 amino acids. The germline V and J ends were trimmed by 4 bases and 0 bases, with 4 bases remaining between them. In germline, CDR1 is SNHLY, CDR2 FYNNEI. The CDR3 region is CASSAYSNQPQHF. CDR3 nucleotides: TGTGCCAGCAGTGCTTATAGCAATCAGCCCCAGCATTTT.

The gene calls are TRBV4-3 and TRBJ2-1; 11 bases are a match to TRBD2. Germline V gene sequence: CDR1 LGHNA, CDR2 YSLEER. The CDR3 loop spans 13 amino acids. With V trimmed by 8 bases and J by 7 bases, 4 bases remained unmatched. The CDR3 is CASSWTSGNEQFF. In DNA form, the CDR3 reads TGCGCCAGCTCCTGGACTAGCGGGAATGAGCAGTTCTTC.

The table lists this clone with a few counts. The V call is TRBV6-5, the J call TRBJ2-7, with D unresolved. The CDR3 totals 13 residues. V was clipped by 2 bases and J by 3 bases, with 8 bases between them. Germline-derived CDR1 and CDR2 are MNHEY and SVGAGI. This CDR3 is CASSYGIYYEQYF. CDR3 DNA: TGTGCCAGCAGTTACGGCATCTACTACGAGCAGTACTTC.

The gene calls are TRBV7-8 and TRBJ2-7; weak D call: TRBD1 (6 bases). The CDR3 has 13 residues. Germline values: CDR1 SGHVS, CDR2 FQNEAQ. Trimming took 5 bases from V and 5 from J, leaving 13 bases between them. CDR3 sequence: CASSRGGIHEQYV. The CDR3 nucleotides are TGTGCCAGCAGCCGAGGGGGAATCCACGAGCAGTACGTC.

CDR3 sequence (DNA): TGCGCCAGCAGCTTGTCTAGCGGGCCCTCCTACGAGCAGTACTTC. Protein product: CASSLSSGPSYEQYF. The V and J genes are TRBV5-1 and TRBJ2-7, with 8 bases that match TRBD2. V was pared by 1 base and J by 0 bases, with 3 bases of the junction left unmatched. Germline loops: CDR1 SGHRS, CDR2 YFSETQ. This CDR3 is built from 15 residues. Full variable domain (missing parts from reference TRBV5-1 and TRBJ2-7): KAGVTQTPRYLIKTRGQQVTLSCSPISGHRSVSWYQQTPGQGLQFLFEYFSETQRNKGNFPGRFSGRQFSNSRSEMNVSTLELGDSALYLCASSLSSGPSYEQYFGPGTRLTVT.

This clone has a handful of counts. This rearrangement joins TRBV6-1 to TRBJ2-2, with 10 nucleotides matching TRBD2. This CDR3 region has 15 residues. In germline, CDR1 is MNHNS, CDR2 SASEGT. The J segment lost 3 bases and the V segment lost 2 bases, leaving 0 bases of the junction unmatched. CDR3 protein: CASSELAGDTGELFF. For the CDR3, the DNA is TGTGCCAGCAGTGAACTAGCGGGAGACACCGGGGAGCTGTTTTTT.

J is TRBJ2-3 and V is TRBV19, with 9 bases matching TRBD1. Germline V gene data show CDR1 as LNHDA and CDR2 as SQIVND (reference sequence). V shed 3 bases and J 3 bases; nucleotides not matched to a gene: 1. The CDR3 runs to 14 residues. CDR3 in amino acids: CASSMDRGTDTQYF. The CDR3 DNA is TGTGCCAGTAGTATGGACAGGGGAACAGATACGCAGTATTTT.

In nucleotides, the CDR3 is TGTGCCTGGAGTGTAGCGTATGAGCAGTTCTTC. Amino acids: CAWSVAYEQFF. This chain joins TRBV30 and TRBJ2-1, with unresolved D. Germline V gene lookup returns CDR1 GTSNPN and CDR2 SVGIG (reference sequence). The CDR3 spans 11 residues. Trimming took 0 bases from V and 8 from J, leaving 5 bases between them.

CDR3 DNA: TGTGCCAGTAACCCCGTGGCCGACTCCTACAATGAGCAGTTCTTC. This sequence encodes CASNPVADSYNEQFF. This sequence joins TRBV19 and TRBJ2-1; no clear D. CDR1 is LNHDA and CDR2 is SQIVND in the germline V gene (reference sequence). V was shortened by 7 bases and J by 0 bases, with 13 bases between the two germline ends. The CDR3 contains 15 residues.